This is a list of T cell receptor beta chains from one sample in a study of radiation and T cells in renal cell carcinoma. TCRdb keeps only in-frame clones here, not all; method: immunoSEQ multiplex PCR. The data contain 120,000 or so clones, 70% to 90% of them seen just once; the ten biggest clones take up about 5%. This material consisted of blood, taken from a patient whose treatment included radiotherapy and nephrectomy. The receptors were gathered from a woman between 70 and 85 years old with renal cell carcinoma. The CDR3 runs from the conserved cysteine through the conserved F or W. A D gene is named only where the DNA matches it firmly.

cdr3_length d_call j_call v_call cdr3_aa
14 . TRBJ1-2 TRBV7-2 CASSPSGKLYGYTF
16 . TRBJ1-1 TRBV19 CASSIVAGHLNTEAFF
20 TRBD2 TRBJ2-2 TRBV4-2 CASSHPDPGLAGGFTGELFF
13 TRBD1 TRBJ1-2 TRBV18 CASSPGTDSGYTF
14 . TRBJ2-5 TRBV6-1 CASSEVPVRETQYF
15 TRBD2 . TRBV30 CAWSVGRAVDSEQYF
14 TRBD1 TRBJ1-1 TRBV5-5 CASSLQGANTEAFF
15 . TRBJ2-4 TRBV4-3 CASSQADLAKNIQYF
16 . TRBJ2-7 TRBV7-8 CASSLAALGAMYEQYF
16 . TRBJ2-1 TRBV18 CASSPASAGYYNEQFF
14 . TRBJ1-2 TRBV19 CASARGTGSYGYTF
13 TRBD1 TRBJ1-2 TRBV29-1 CSAGQGQGYGYTF
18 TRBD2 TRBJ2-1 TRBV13 CASSALAGAFSSYNEQFF
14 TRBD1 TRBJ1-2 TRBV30 CAWTKDRGQGGYTF
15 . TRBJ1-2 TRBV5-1 CASSRGSGANYGYTF
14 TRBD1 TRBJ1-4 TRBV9 CASSGTGGNEKLFF
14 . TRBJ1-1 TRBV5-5 CASSLQGPNTEAFF
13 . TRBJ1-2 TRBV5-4 CASSRPTALGYTF
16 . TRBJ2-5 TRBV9 CASSVVPWTAQETQYF
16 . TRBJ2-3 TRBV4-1 CASSQVAGPPADTQYF
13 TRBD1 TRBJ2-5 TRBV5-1 CASSLVLTGEQYF
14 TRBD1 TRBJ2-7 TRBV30 CAWSEGQGTYEQYF
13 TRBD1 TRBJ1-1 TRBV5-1 CASSLTGGSEAFF
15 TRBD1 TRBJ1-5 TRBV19 CASTNPGTGNQPQHF
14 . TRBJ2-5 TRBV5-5 CASSPLGGPPTQYF
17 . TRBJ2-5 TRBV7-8 CASSSFLGAVDRETQYF
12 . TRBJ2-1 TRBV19 CASSTRGNEQFF
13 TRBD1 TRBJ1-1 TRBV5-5 CASRRTGNTEAFF
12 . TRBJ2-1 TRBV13 CASSGTLNEQFF
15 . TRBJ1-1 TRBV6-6 CASSYSGQAITEAFF
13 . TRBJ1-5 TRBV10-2 CASRGREGRPQHF
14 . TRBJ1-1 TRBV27 CASSSTRVGTEAFF
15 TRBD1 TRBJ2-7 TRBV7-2 CASSLMGQGFYEQYF
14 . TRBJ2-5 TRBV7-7 CASSLGGYQETQYF
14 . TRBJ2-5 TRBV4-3 CASSQGGRGETQYF
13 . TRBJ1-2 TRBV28 CASSTQGHYGYTF
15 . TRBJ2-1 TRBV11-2 CASSSPRPSYNEQFF
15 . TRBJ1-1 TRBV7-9 CASSRGLGMNTEAFF
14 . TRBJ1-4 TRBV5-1 CASSLDTTNEKLFF
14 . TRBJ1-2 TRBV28 CASRTPTSPYGYTF
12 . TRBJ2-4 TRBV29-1 CSARLAKNIQYF
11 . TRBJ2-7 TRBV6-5 CASSYGSKQYF
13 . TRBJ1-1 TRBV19 CASSIGRDTEAFF
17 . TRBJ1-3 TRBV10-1 CASSEREAGGSGNTIYF
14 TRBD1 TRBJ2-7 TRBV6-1 CASSGGQGNYEQYF
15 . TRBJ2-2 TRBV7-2 CASTEGGRQFGELFF
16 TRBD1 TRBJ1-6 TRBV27 CASSLTGASYNSPLHF
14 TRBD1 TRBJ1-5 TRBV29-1 CSVRDSYSNQPQHF
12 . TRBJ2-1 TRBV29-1 CSGGDNYNEQFF
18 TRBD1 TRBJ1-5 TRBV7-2 CASSQTGQDPYSNQPQHF
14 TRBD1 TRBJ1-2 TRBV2 CASNRDREVSGYTF
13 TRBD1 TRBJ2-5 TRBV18 CASSRDRQETQYF
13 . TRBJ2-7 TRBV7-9 CASSLVGLYEQYF